This passage covers 19 T cell receptor beta chains from one sample sequenced in a study of blood T cell repertoires in COVID-19. Here immunoSEQ multiplex PCR was the method, and the copy in TCRdb shows in-frame clones only, minus some. The table lists roughly 120,000 clones, approximately 90% of them singletons. Sequencing was performed on peripheral blood. All receptors derive from a human donor in a cohort sampled during active COVID-19.

This chain joins TRBV7-9 and TRBJ2-2; D is undetermined. V lost 5 bases and J 2 bases, leaving 9 bases between the germline ends. The CDR3 runs to 14 residues. The germline CDR1 and CDR2 sequences are SEHNR and FQNEAQ (reference sequence). The chain's CDR3 is CASSGTLNTGELFF. As DNA, the CDR3 is TGTGCCAGCAGCGGAACACTAAACACCGGGGAGCTGTTTTTT.

The chain is built from TRBV7-8 and TRBJ1-5; possible D gene TRBD1, 5 bases. CDR3 length: 16 residues. Looked up from germline, CDR1 is SGHVS and CDR2 is FQNEAQ. V was cut by 0 bases and J by 1 base, with 10 bases left in between. Here the CDR3 reads CASSLAARASNQPQHF. The CDR3 bases are TGTGCCAGCAGCTTAGCGGCCAGGGCCAGCAATCAGCCCCAGCATTTT.

The rearrangement links TRBV7-6 to TRBJ2-5; 10 bases map to TRBD2. The V gene end was trimmed by 3 bases and the J gene end by 5 bases; junction bases not matched to a gene: 6. Germline V gene sequence: CDR1 SGHVS, CDR2 FNYEAQ. The CDR3 is made up of 15 amino acids. The DNA of the CDR3 is TGTGCCAGCAGCTTTTTAGCTAGCGGGAGTGAGACCCAGTACTTC. Translation gives CASSFLASGSETQYF. The full variable domain, rest sourced from reference TRBV7-6 and TRBJ2-5, is GAGVSQSPRYKVTKRGQDVALRCDPISGHVSLYWYRQALGQGPEFLTYFNYEAQQDKSGLPNDRFSAERPEGSISTLTIQRTEQRDSAMYRCASSFLASGSETQYFGPGTRLLVL.

The chain joins TRBV30 to TRBJ2-3, with D unresolved. Trimming left V 7 bases short and J 5 bases short, with 22 bases between. The CDR3 is 15 amino acids. Germline CDR1 is GTSNPN and CDR2 is SVGIG (reference sequence). The CDR3 sequence: CASSRVAGGVDTQYF. In DNA, the CDR3 is TGTGCCTCCTCCCGGGTAGCTGGTGGTGTAGATACGCAGTATTTT.

This chain joins TRBV15 and TRBJ2-3; D is perhaps TRBD1 (6 bases). CDR3 length: 14 amino acids. V gave up 2 bases and J gave up 5 bases, with 11 bases separating them. Germline V gene data show CDR1 as LNHNV and CDR2 as YYDKDF (reference sequence). CDR3 amino acids: CATSRQGSGDTQYF. CDR3 nucleotide sequence: TGTGCCACCAGCAGACAGGGGTCCGGAGATACGCAGTATTTT.

The sample holds one count of this clone. This chain connects TRBV4-2 to TRBJ2-1; the D gene is possibly TRBD1 (5 bases). Trimming removed 0 bases at V and 7 bases at J, with 16 bases between. Per the germline V gene, CDR1 is LGHNA and CDR2 is YNFKEQ. This CDR3 contains 16 residues. The CDR3 here is CASSQDQTVLGNEQFF. DNA of the CDR3: TGTGCCAGCAGCCAAGATCAGACAGTGCTAGGGAATGAGCAGTTCTTC.

The chain couples TRBV19 to TRBJ1-5, with 7 bases fitting TRBD1. The CDR3 extends over 15 amino acids. V shed 5 bases and J 2 bases; nucleotides not matched to a gene: 6. The germline V gene has CDR1 LNHDA and CDR2 SQIVND (reference sequence). CDR3 sequence reads: CASSVNRGGNQPQHF. The DNA for the CDR3 is TGTGCCAGTAGTGTTAACAGGGGAGGCAATCAGCCCCAGCATTTT.

The chain joins TRBV3-1 (or the pseudogene TRBV3-2) to TRBJ1-2; D is undetermined. Germline V gene sequence: CDR1 LGHDT, CDR2 YNNKEL (reference sequence). The V gene lost 1 base and the J gene lost 5 bases, with 14 bases spanning the gap. The length of the CDR3 is 15 residues. The CDR3 coding sequence is TGTGCCAGCAGCCAAGGAACGGGAGCAGGATATGGCTACACCTTC. Protein sequence: CASSQGTGAGYGYTF.

This chain uses TRBV14 with TRBJ1-1; D is unresolved. This CDR3 region has 13 residues. Trimming stripped 4 bases from V and 3 bases from J, with 9 bases between. Germline loops: CDR1 SGHDN, CDR2 FVKESK. The CDR3 bases are TGTGCCAGCAGCCTTTCGCGGGACACTGAAGCTTTCTTT. Its protein is CASSLSRDTEAFF.

The chain couples TRBV10-3 to TRBJ2-5, with D perhaps matching TRBD1 (5 bases). V was cut by 0 bases and J by 5 bases, with 16 bases left in between. This CDR3 is 16 amino acids long. CDR1 ENHRY and CDR2 SYGVKD come from the germline V gene. CDR3 residues: CAISESEGRAFETQYF. The CDR3, as DNA: TGTGCCATCAGTGAGTCGGAAGGCAGGGCTTTCGAGACCCAGTACTTC.

This chain uses TRBV4-2 with TRBJ2-3; 11 bases match TRBD2. Trimming removed 3 bases from V and 3 bases from J; junction bases left unmatched: 5. Germline V gene data show CDR1 as LGHNA and CDR2 as YNFKEQ. This CDR3 region has 16 residues. DNA of the CDR3: TGTGCCAGCAGCCAGACCGGGACTAGCGGTACAGATACGCAGTATTTT. This sequence encodes CASSQTGTSGTDTQYF.

The chain recombines TRBV28 with TRBJ2-2; 9 bases are shared with TRBD1. V lost 5 bases, J lost 2 bases, and 6 bases stayed unmatched. The CDR3 contains 16 residues. The germline V gene encodes CDR1 MDHEN and CDR2 SYDVKM. CDR3 residues: CASSPRTGANTGELFF. The CDR3 DNA reads TGTGCCAGCAGTCCCCGGACAGGGGCCAACACCGGGGAGCTGTTTTTT.

The V and J genes are TRBV5-8 and TRBJ2-5, with 11 bases fitting TRBD1. The CDR3 totals 15 residues. Germline lookup yields CDR1 SGHTS and CDR2 YDEGEE. Trimming cost V 3 bases and J 4 bases; bases outside gene matches: 5. In DNA form, the CDR3 reads TGTGCCAGCAGCTACCTGGGACAGGGGGTAGAGACCCAGTACTTC. As protein: CASSYLGQGVETQYF.

V is TRBV25-1 and J is TRBJ1-1, with 10 bases aligning to TRBD1. The CDR3 runs 16 residues. CDR1 and CDR2 (germline): MGHDK, SYGVNS. V lost 5 bases to trimming and J lost 6 bases; unmatched junction nucleotides: 12. The CDR3 region is CASSSPTGTGVAEAFF. Here the CDR3 DNA reads TGTGCCAGCAGTTCCCCCACCGGGACAGGGGTTGCTGAAGCTTTCTTT.

The chain combines TRBV19 with TRBJ1-4; 7 nucleotides align to TRBD1. The CDR3 is made up of 13 amino acids. Per germline, CDR1 LNHDA and CDR2 SQIVND (reference sequence). V trimming: 9 bases; J trimming: 10 bases; junction bases outside the gene matches: 11. This chain's CDR3 is CASRGGNVGKLFF. CDR3 coding DNA: TGTGCCAGCCGAGGGGGCAATGTAGGAAAACTGTTTTTT.

The chain employs TRBV19 and TRBJ1-1; TRBD1 is a possible D gene (5 bases). V gave up 3 bases and J gave up 4 bases, with 12 bases separating them. Germline V lookup: CDR1 LNHDA, CDR2 SQIVND (reference sequence). The CDR3 loop spans 14 amino acids. The CDR3 sequence is CASSINSGPTEAFF. For the CDR3, the DNA is TGTGCCAGTAGTATTAATTCAGGGCCCACTGAAGCTTTCTTT.

The rearrangement uses TRBV27 and TRBJ2-7, with D possibly being TRBD1 (6 bases). The germline V gene encodes CDR1 MNHEY and CDR2 SMNVEV (reference sequence). The CDR3 has 16 amino acids. V shed 11 bases and J shed 2 bases, with 25 bases lying between them. The CDR3 DNA is TGTGCCGGACAATCGATACAGGGCCCTCCCGCCTACGAGCAGTACTTC. Protein product: CAGQSIQGPPAYEQYF.

This clone turned up a few times. This chain links TRBV13 with TRBJ2-5; the D gene is possibly TRBD1 (6 bases). Trimming pared 5 bases from V and 6 bases from J, leaving 13 bases between. Germline loops: CDR1 PRHDT, CDR2 FYEKMQ (reference sequence). This CDR3 is 13 amino acids long. CDR3 coding DNA: TGTGCCAGCAGCCTTCAGGGGTACAAGACCCAGTACTTC. It encodes CASSLQGYKTQYF.

The chain recombines TRBV6-5 with TRBJ1-1; TRBD1 agrees at 7 bases. This CDR3 is built from 14 residues. CDR1 is MNHEY and CDR2 is SVGAGI in the germline V gene. V dropped 5 bases and J dropped 5; count of bases not matched to a gene: 8. The CDR3 nucleotides read TGTGCCAGCAGTCCCGACAGGGTGGGTACTGAAGCTTTCTTT. Translation: CASSPDRVGTEAFF.